Shown below are 19 T cell receptor beta chains from a single sample sequenced in a study of breast tumors, draining lymph nodes, adjacent tissues. Breast cancer patients provided tissue from their axillary draining lymph nodes. TCRdb re-called the multiplex PCR reads through MiXCR, storing one row per CDR3 protein. Of under 150,000 distinct CDR3 sequences listed, 20% to 25% were seen once; the top ten hold roughly 2.8%. Sequenced input: axillary lymph node tissue. These receptors all come from a female donor with breast cancer. Some clones in this sample may be carry-over from other donors' samples.

This clonotype was detected many times. The J gene is TRBJ2-7, the V gene TRBV2, with 13 bases that match TRBD2. CDR3 length equals 15 residues. With 7 bases clipped from V and 4 bases from J, the junction kept 7 bases outside the gene matches. CDR1 SNHLY and CDR2 FYNNEI come from the germline V gene. CDR3 in DNA: TGTGCCAGCAAGGGGACTAGCGGGATTCGATACGAGCAGTACTTC. This gives the protein CASKGTSGIRYEQYF.

This clonotype was detected many times. V and J are TRBV5-1 and TRBJ1-3; D remains ambiguous. From germline, CDR1 is SGHRS and CDR2 YFSETQ. The CDR3 sequence is 16 residues long. V was cut by 4 bases and J by 0 bases, with 14 bases left in between. The CDR3 DNA follows: TGCGCCAGCAGCCCCTGGGAGGCGAGCTCTGGAAACACCATATATTTT. Translation: CASSPWEASSGNTIYF.

Concerning this clonotype: A read error is possible here, since a much larger clone lies one base away. CDR3 nucleotide sequence: TGTGCCAGCAGAAAAGATGTGCAGGGTTACAATGAGCAGCTCTTC. Translating gives CASRKDVQGYNEQLF. This chain uses TRBV2 with TRBJ2-1, with a tentative D call TRBD1 (5 bases). CDR1 is SNHLY, CDR2 FYNNEI, per germline. This CDR3 spans 15 amino acids.

This clonotype showed up just once. This may be a read error: a much more frequent sequence differs by one nucleotide. The V call is TRBV14, the J call TRBJ2-7; 10 positions match TRBD1. CDR1 and CDR2 (germline): SGHDN, FVKESK. V dropped 4 bases and J dropped 6; count of bases not matched to a gene: 12. The CDR3 consists of 16 residues. The CDR3 is CASSLSPGTGVGEQYF. DNA of the CDR3: TGTGCCAGCAGCCTATCCCCTGGGACAGGGGTGGGCGAGCAGTACTTC.

This clonotype came up a few times. The J gene is TRBJ2-5, the V gene TRBV3-1; 8 bases fit TRBD2. Germline V gives CDR1 LGHDT, CDR2 YNNKEL (reference sequence). The trim removed 7 bases at V and 9 bases at J, leaving 4 bases unmatched. The CDR3 runs to 11 residues. CDR3 in DNA: TGTGCCAGCAACTACGGGGGGGCCCAGTACTTC. Translating gives CASNYGGAQYF.

This chain connects TRBV12-3 or TRBV12-4 to TRBJ2-5; possibly TRBD2 for D (5 bases). The ends were cut back, 6 bases at V and 2 bases at J, with 16 bases in the middle. The CDR3 is made up of 15 amino acids. The CDR3 is CASRRGTEEQETQYF. DNA for the CDR3: TGTGCCAGCAGGCGAGGCACGGAGGAACAAGAGACCCAGTACTTC.

This clonotype was seen more than once but under ten times. The chain is built from TRBV7-3 and TRBJ2-1, with D unresolved. This CDR3 has 14 residues. V gave up 3 bases and J gave up 5 bases, with 11 bases separating them. Germline assignment: CDR1 SGHTA and CDR2 FQGTGA. CDR3 protein: CASSFGWVNNEQFF. The CDR3 coding sequence is TGTGCCAGCAGCTTCGGGTGGGTAAACAATGAGCAGTTCTTC.

By share, this clonotype ranks as medium-sized. This chain connects TRBV29-1 to TRBJ1-2; possible D gene TRBD1, 5 bases. This CDR3 has 12 residues. In germline, CDR1 is SQVTM, CDR2 ANQGSEA. V was clipped by 3 bases and J by 7 bases, with 12 bases between them. The CDR3 here is CSVDWQGGGYTF. The CDR3 nucleotides read TGCAGCGTTGATTGGCAGGGCGGTGGCTACACCTTC.

This clonotype came up many times. The chain joins TRBV10-1 to TRBJ2-7; 11 bases are a match to TRBD1. The trim removed 0 bases at V and 6 bases at J, leaving 1 base unmatched. In germline, CDR1 is WNHNN, CDR2 SYGVQD (reference sequence). The CDR3 is made up of 14 amino acids. The CDR3 sequence: CASSESGQGGEQYF. CDR3 coding DNA: TGCGCCAGCAGTGAGTCGGGACAGGGGGGCGAGCAGTACTTC.

A word on this clonotype: A single base separates this from a much larger clone, so it may be a read error. Since no conserved phenylalanine or tryptophan closes the CDR3, a read error is the likely cause. This chain connects TRBV27 to TRBJ2-7; tentatively, D is TRBD2 (6 bases). The germline CDR1 and CDR2 sequences are MNHEY and SMNVEV (reference sequence). The CDR3 length is 12 residues. The V end lost 5 bases, the J end lost 7 bases, and 12 bases lay between the germline ends. CDR3 DNA sequence: TGTGCCAGCAGTCCGGCGGGGAATGAGCAGTACTCC. Translating it yields CASSPAGNEQYS.

At least ten counts were recorded for this clonotype. The chain couples TRBV6-6 to TRBJ1-2, with 7 bases fitting TRBD1. The CDR3 sequence is 10 residues long. J gave up 14 bases and V 8 bases, and 8 bases lay outside the gene matches. CDR1 is MNHNY and CDR2 is SVGAGI in the germline V gene (reference sequence). The CDR3 DNA sequence: TGTGCCAGCGGGAGACAGGGCGAGACCTTC. Translated: CASGRQGETF.

This clonotype was seen a handful of times. V gene TRBV27 combines with J gene TRBJ2-7; TRBD1 matches at 10 bases. This CDR3 comprises 14 residues. Trimming cost V 4 bases and J 6 bases; bases outside gene matches: 6. Per germline, CDR1 MNHEY and CDR2 SMNVEV (reference sequence). The CDR3 loop reads CASSSGTGAREQYF. The CDR3 nucleotides read TGTGCCAGCAGTTCCGGGACAGGGGCGCGCGAGCAGTACTTC.

Of note for this clonotype: A read error is possible here, since a much larger clone lies one base away. J is TRBJ2-7 and V is TRBV6-1; TRBD1 aligns across 7 bases. Germline V gives CDR1 MNHNS, CDR2 SASEGT. The CDR3 covers 15 residues. The CDR3: CASSKTRQGHYEQCF. CDR3 in DNA: TGTGCCAGCAGCAAAACCCGACAGGGCCACTACGAGCAGTGCTTC.

At least ten counts were recorded for this clonotype. The rearrangement links TRBV5-1 to TRBJ2-3; tentative D call: TRBD1 (8 bases). Germline CDR1 SGHRS, CDR2 YFSETQ. This CDR3 has 16 amino acids. Trimming removed 1 base at V and 2 bases at J, with 14 bases between. The CDR3 bases are TGCGCCAGCAGCTTGAGCGGGACAGGAAACACAGATACGCAGTATTTT. Translated, it gives CASSLSGTGNTDTQYF.

This clonotype came up many times. The chain has TRBV15 and TRBJ2-1; D not certain. V lost 5 bases and J lost 4, with 3 bases in between. The CDR3 length is 11 residues. Germline CDR1 LNHNV, CDR2 YYDKDF (reference sequence). The CDR3 protein is CATSGYNEQFF. The CDR3 nucleotides are TGTGCCACCAGCGGTTACAATGAGCAGTTCTTC.

This clonotype was found a few times. This may stem from a read error, because a much larger clone lies one nucleotide away. The chain has TRBV2 and TRBJ2-2; TRBD2 is a possible D gene (5 bases). Germline CDR1 and CDR2: SNHLY and FYNNEI. The CDR3 is 14 residues long. CDR3 sequence: CASSATSRVGELSF. The DNA of the CDR3 is TGTGCCAGCAGCGCTACTAGTAGGGTCGGGGAGCTGTCTTTT.

This clonotype was observed a handful of times. The gene calls are TRBV3-1 and TRBJ2-1, with TRBD2 identical over 10 bases. The length of the CDR3 is 15 residues. CDR1 is LGHDT and CDR2 is YNNKEL in the germline V gene (reference sequence). The trim removed 3 bases at V and 9 bases at J, leaving 8 bases unmatched. The CDR3 nucleotides read TGTGCCAGCAGCCATAGCGGGAGGACCGCCCTTGAGCAGTTCTTC. Translation gives CASSHSGRTALEQFF.

Concerning this clonotype itself: This may stem from a read error, because a much larger clone lies one nucleotide away. The rearrangement joins TRBV24-1 to TRBJ2-1; D is unclear. The germline CDR1 and CDR2 sequences are KGHDR and SFDVKD. The CDR3 is 12 amino acids. This chain's CDR3 is CATGDLENEQFF. CDR3 coding DNA: TGTGCCACCGGTGATTTGGAGAATGAGCAGTTCTTC.

This clonotype was seen many times. This rearrangement joins TRBV20-1 to TRBJ1-4; 7 bases align to TRBD1. This CDR3 has 14 residues. Trimming cost V 6 bases and J 4 bases; bases outside gene matches: 8. Looked up from germline, CDR1 is DFQATT and CDR2 is SNEGSKA (reference sequence). Written as DNA, the CDR3 is TGCAGTGCAACTGAGAGGGGGCGTAATGAAAAACTGTTTTTT. Protein product: CSATERGRNEKLFF.